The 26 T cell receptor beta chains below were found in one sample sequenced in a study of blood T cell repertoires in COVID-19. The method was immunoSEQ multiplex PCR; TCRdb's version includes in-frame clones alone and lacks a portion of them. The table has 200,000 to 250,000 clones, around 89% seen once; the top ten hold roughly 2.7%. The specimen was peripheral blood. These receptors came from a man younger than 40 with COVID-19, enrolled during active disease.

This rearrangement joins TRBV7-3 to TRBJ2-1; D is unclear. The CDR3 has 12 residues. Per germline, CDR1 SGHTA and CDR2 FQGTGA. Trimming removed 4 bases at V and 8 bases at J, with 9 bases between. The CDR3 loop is CASSSNLDEQFF. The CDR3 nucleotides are TGTGCCAGCAGCTCTAACTTGGATGAGCAGTTCTTC.

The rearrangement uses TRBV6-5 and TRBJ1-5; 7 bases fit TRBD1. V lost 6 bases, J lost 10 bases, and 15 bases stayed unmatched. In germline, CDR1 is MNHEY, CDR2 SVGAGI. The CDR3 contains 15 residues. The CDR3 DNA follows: TGTGCCAGCAGGCGTGACAGGGCCCCAGAGGGACCCCAGCATTTT. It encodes CASRRDRAPEGPQHF.

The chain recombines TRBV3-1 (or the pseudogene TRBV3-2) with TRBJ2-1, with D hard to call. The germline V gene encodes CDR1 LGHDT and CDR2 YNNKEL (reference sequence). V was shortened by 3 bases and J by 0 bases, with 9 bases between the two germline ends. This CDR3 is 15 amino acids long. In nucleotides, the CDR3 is TGTGCCAGCAGCCAGTCGCCCGGCTCCTACAATGAGCAGTTCTTC. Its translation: CASSQSPGSYNEQFF.

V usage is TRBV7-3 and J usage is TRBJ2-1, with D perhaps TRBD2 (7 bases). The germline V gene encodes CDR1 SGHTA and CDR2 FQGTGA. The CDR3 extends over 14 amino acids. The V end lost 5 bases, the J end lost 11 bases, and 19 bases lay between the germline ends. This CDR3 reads CASSPPGGRVKQFF. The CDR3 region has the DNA TGTGCCAGCAGCCCCCCGGGGGGCAGAGTAAAGCAGTTCTTC.

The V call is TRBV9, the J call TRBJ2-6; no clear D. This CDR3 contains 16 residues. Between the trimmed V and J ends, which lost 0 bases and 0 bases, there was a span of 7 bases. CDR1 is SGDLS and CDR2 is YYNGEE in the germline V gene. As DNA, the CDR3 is TGTGCCAGCAGCGTAGGAGTGAACTCTGGGGCCAACGTCCTGACTTTC. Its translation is CASSVGVNSGANVLTF.

The CDR3 loop reads CASNRDRGRYTEAFF. The CDR3 coding sequence is TGTGCCAGCAACCGGGACAGGGGGCGTTACACTGAAGCTTTCTTT. The chain employs TRBV7-2 and TRBJ1-1; 12 positions agree with TRBD1. V lost 7 bases to trimming and J lost 3 bases; unmatched junction nucleotides: 6. The CDR3 extends over 15 amino acids. Germline CDR1 is SGHTA and CDR2 is FQGNSA.

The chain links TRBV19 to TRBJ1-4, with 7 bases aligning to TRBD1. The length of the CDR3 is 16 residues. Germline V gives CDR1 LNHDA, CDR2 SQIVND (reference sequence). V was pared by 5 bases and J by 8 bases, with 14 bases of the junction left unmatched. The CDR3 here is CASSHLSTGRREKLFF. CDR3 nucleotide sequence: TGTGCCAGTAGTCACCTCTCGACAGGGAGACGAGAAAAACTGTTTTTT. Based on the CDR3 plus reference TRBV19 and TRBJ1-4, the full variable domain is DGGITQSPKYLFRKEGQNVTLSCEQNLNHDAMYWYRQDPGQGLRLIYYSQIVNDFQKGDIAEGYSVSREKKESFPLTVTSAQKNPTAFYLCASSHLSTGRREKLFFGSGTQLSVL.

The CDR3 DNA reads TGTGCCATCAGTTCCTTAGACAGGGCGAACACTGAAGCTTTCTTT. This sequence encodes CAISSLDRANTEAFF. The genes are TRBV10-3 and TRBJ1-1; 7 bases fit TRBD1. V was clipped by 5 bases and J by 1 base; unmatched bases: 7. The CDR3 extends over 15 amino acids. CDR1 is ENHRY and CDR2 is SYGVKD in the germline V gene.

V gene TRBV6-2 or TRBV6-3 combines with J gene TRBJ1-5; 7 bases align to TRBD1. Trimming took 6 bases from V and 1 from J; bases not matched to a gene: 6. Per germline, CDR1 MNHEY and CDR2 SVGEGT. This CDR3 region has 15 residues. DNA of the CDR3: TGTGCCAGCAGCCAAACAGGGGTCAGCAATCAGCCCCAGCATTTT. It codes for CASSQTGVSNQPQHF.

The CDR3 protein is CASSFTGQESRDGYTF. Here the CDR3 DNA reads TGCGCCAGCAGCTTCACGGGACAGGAATCTCGTGATGGCTACACCTTC. J is TRBJ1-2 and V is TRBV5-1, with 8 bases fitting TRBD1. J gave up 6 bases and V 2 bases, and 12 bases lay outside the gene matches. The CDR3 runs 16 residues. CDR1 is SGHRS and CDR2 is YFSETQ in the germline V gene.

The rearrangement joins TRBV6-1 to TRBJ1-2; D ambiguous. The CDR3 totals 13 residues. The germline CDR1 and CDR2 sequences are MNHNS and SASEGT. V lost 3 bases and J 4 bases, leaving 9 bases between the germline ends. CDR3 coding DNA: TGTGCCAGCAGTGACCCGAGGGTCTATGGCTACACCTTC. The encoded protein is CASSDPRVYGYTF.

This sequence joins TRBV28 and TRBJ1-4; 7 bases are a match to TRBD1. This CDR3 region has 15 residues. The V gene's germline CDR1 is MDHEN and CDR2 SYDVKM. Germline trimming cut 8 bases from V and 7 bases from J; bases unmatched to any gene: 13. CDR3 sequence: CASSRVDRVGEKLFF. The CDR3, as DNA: TGTGCCAGCTCACGAGTCGACAGGGTTGGTGAAAAACTGTTTTTT.

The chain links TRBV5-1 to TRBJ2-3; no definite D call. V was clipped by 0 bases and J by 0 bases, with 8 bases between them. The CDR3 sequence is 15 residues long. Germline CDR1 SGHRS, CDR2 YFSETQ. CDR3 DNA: TGCGCCAGCAGCTTGGGGAGCCCTAGCACAGATACGCAGTATTTT. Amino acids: CASSLGSPSTDTQYF. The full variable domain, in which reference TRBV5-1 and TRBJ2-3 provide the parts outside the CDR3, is KAGVTQTPRYLIKTRGQQVTLSCSPISGHRSVSWYQQTPGQGLQFLFEYFSETQRNKGNFPGRFSGRQFSNSRSEMNVSTLELGDSALYLCASSLGSPSTDTQYFGPGTRLTVL.

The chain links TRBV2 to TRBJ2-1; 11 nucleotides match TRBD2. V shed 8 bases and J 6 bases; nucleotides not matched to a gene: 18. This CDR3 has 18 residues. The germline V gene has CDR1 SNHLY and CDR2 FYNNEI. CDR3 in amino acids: CASGKPKLISGGANEQFF. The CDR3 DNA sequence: TGTGCCAGCGGAAAACCGAAACTCATTAGCGGGGGGGCCAATGAGCAGTTCTTC.

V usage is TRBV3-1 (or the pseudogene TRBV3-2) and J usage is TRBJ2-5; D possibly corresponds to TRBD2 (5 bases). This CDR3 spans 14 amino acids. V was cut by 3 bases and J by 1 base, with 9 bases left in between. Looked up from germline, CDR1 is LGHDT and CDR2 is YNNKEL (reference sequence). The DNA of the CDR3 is TGTGCCAGCAGCCAGCGAGGGAGCCAAGAGACCCAGTACTTC. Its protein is CASSQRGSQETQYF.

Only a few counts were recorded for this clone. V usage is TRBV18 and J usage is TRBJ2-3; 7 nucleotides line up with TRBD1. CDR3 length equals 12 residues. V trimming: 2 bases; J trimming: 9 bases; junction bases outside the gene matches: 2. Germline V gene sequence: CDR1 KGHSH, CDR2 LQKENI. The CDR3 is CASSPDRDTQYF. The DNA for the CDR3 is TGTGCCAGCTCACCAGACAGGGACACGCAGTATTTT.

CDR3 nucleotide sequence: TGTGCCAGCAGCCAAACGGGACAGGGTACTTCACCCCTCCACTTT. Translated, it gives CASSQTGQGTSPLHF. The chain has TRBV7-3 and TRBJ1-6; 9 nucleotides agree with TRBD1. The CDR3 covers 15 residues. V dropped 5 bases and J dropped 9; count of bases not matched to a gene: 8. CDR1 SGHTA and CDR2 FQGTGA come from the germline V gene.

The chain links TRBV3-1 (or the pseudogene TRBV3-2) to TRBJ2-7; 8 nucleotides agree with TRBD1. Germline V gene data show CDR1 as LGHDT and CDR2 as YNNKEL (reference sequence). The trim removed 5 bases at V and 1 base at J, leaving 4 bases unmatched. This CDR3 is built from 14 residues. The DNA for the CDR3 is TGTGCCAGCAGCTTCGGGACAGGTTCCTACGAGCAGTACTTC. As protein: CASSFGTGSYEQYF.

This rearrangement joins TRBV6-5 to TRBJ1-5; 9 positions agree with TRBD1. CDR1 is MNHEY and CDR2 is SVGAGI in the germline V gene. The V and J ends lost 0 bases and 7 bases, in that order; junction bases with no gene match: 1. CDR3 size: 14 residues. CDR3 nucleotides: TGTGCCAGCAGTTACTCGGACAGGGGACAGCCCCAGCATTTT. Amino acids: CASSYSDRGQPQHF.

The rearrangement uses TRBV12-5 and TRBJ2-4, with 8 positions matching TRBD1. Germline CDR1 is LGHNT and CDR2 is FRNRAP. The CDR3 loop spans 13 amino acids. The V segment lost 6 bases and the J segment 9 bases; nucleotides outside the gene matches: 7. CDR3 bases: TGTGCTAGTGGAAGGACAGGGAATGGCATTCAGTACTTC. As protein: CASGRTGNGIQYF.

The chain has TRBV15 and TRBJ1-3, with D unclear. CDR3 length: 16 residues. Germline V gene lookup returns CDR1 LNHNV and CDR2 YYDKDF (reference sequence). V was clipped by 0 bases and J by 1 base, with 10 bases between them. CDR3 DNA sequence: TGTGCCACCAGCAGAGATCCAGGTCCTTCTGGAAACACCATATATTTT. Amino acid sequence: CATSRDPGPSGNTIYF.

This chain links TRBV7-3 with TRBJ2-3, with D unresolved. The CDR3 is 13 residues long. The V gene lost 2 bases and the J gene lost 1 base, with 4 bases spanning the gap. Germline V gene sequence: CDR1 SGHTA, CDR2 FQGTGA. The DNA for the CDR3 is TGTGCCAGCAGCTTATATGGCACAGATACGCAGTATTTT. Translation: CASSLYGTDTQYF.

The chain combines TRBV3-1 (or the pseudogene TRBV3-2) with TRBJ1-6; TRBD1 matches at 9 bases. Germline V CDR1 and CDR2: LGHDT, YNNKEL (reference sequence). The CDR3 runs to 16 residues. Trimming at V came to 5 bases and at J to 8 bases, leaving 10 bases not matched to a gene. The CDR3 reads CASSIGRDRAYSPLHF. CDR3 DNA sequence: TGTGCCAGCAGCATAGGCCGGGACAGGGCGTATTCACCCCTCCACTTT.

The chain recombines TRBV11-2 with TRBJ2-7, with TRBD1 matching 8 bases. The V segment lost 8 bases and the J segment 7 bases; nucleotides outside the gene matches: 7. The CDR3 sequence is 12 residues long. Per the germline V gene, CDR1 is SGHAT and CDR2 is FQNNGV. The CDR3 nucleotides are TGTGCCAGCCTACAGGGGGTAGGGGAGCAGTACTTC. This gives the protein CASLQGVGEQYF. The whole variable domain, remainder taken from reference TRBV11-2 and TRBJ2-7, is EAGVAQSPRYKIIEKRQSVAFWCNPISGHATLYWYQQILGQGPKLLIQFQNNGVVDDSQLPKDRFSAERLKGVDSTLKIQPAKLEDSAVYLCASLQGVGEQYFGPGTRLTVT.

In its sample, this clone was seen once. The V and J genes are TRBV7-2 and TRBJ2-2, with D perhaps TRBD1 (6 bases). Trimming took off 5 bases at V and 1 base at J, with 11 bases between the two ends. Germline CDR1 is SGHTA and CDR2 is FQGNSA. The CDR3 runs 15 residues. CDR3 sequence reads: CASSNRVGNTGELFF. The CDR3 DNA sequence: TGTGCCAGCAGCAACAGGGTGGGGAACACCGGGGAGCTGTTTTTT.

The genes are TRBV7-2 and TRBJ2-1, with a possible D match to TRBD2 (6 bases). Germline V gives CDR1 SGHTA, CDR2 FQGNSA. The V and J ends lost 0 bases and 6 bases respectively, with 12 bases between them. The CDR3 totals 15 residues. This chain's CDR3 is CASSLAGRLGNEQFF. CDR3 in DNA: TGTGCCAGCAGCTTAGCAGGGAGGTTAGGCAATGAGCAGTTCTTC.